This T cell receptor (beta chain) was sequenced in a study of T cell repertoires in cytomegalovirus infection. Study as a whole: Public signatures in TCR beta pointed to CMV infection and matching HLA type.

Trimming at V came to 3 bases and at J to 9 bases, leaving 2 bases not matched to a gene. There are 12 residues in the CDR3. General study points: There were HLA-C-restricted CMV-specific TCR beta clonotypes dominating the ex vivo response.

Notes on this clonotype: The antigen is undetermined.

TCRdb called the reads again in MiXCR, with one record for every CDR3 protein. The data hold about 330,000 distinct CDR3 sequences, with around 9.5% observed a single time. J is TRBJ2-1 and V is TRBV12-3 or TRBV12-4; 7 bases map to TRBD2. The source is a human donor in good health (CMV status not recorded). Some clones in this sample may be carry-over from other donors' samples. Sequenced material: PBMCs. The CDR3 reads CASSLGGTEQFF. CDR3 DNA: TGTGCCAGCAGTTTGGGGGGGACTGAGCAGTTCTTC.